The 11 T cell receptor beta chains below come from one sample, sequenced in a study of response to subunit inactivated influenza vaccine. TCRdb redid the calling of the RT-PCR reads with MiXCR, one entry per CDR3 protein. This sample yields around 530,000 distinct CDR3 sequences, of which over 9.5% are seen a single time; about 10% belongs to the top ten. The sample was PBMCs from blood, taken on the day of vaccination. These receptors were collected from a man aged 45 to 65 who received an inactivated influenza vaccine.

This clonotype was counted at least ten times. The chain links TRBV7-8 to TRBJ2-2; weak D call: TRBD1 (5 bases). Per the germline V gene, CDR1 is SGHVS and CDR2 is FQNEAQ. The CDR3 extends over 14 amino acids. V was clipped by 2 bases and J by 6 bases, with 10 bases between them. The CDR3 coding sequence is TGTGCCAGCAGCTTAAGGGGTAGATCCGGGGAGCTGTTTTTT. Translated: CASSLRGRSGELFF.

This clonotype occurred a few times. CDR3: CASSLMAGTNYGYTF. CDR3 DNA sequence: TGTGCCAGCAGCTTGATGGCCGGGACAAACTATGGCTACACCTTC. The chain is built from TRBV5-4 and TRBJ1-2, with D possibly TRBD1 on 6 matching bases. This CDR3 spans 15 amino acids. V was shortened by 1 base and J by 2 bases, with 12 bases between the two germline ends. Germline-derived CDR1 and CDR2 are SGHNT and YYREEE (reference sequence).

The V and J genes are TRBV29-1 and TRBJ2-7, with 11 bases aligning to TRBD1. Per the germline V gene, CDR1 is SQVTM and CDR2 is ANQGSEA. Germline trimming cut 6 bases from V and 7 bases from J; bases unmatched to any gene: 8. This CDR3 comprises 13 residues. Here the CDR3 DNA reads TGCAGCGTAGGCGGACAGGGGGCTCGAGAGCAGTACTTC. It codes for CSVGGQGAREQYF.

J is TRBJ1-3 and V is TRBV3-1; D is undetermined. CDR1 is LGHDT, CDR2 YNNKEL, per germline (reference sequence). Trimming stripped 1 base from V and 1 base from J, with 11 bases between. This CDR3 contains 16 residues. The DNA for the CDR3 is TGTGCCAGCAGCCAAGGAGGGAGAGGGTCTGGAAACACCATATATTTT. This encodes CASSQGGRGSGNTIYF.

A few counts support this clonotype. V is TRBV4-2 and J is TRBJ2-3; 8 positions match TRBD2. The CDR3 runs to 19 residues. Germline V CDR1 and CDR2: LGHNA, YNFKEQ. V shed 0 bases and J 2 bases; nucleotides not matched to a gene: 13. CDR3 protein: CASSQEPPGVAGLTDTQYF. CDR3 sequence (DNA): TGTGCCAGCAGCCAAGAACCCCCCGGGGTAGCGGGGCTCACAGATACGCAGTATTTT.

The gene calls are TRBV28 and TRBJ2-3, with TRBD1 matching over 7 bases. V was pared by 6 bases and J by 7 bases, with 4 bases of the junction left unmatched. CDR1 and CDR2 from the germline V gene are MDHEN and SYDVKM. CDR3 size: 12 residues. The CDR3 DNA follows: TGTGCCAGCAGCCCGGGACAGAATACGCAGTATTTT. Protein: CASSPGQNTQYF.

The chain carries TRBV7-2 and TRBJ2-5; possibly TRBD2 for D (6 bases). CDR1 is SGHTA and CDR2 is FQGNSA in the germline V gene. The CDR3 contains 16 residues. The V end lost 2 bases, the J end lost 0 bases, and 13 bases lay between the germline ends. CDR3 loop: CASSLRGSPYQETQYF. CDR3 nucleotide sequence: TGTGCCAGCAGCTTACGGGGGAGCCCTTACCAAGAGACCCAGTACTTC. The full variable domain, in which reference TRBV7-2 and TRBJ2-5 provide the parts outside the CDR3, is GAGVSQSPSNKVTEKGKDVELRCDPISGHTALYWYRQSLGQGLEFLIYFQGNSAPDKSGLPSDRFSAERTGGSVSTLTIQRTQQEDSAVYLCASSLRGSPYQETQYFGPGTRLLVL.

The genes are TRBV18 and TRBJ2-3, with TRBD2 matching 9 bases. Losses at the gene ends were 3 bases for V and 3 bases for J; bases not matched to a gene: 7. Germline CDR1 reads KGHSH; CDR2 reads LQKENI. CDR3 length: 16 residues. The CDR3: CASSPTGTSPTDTQYF. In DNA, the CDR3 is TGTGCCAGCTCACCGACAGGGACTAGCCCTACAGATACGCAGTATTTT.

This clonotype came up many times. CDR3 DNA: TGCGCCACCCGACCTTCGGGTGGGAGGGCCTACAATGAGCAGTTCTTC. This gives the protein CATRPSGGRAYNEQFF. The genes are TRBV5-1 and TRBJ2-1; 7 bases align to TRBD2. Unmatched junction bases numbered 14, after V lost 9 bases and J lost 2 bases. The CDR3 contains 16 residues. Germline CDR1 SGHRS, CDR2 YFSETQ.

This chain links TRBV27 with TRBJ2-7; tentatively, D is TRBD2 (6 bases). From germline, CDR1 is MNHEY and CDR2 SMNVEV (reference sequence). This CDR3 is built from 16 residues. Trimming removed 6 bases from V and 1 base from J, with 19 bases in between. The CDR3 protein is CASSPEGSRTSYEQYF. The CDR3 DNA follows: TGTGCCAGCAGCCCGGAGGGGAGCCGGACTTCCTACGAGCAGTACTTC.

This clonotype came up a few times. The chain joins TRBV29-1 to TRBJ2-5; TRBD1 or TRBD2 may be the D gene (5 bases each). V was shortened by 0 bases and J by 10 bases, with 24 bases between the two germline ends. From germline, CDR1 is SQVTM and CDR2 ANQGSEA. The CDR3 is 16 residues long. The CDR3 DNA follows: TGCAGCGTTGAAGAGGCGTGGGGCGCGGGTCAGCCAGACCAGTACTTC. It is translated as CSVEEAWGAGQPDQYF. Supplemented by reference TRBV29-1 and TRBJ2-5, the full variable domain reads SAVISQKPSRDICQRGTSLTIQCQVDSQVTMMFWYRQQPGQSLTLIATANQGSEATYESGFVIDKFPISRPNLTFSTLTVSNMSPEDSSIYLCSVEEAWGAGQPDQYFGPGTRLLVL.